The 6 T cell receptor beta chains in this list originate from one sample, sequenced in a study of pediatric ulcerative colitis. This table comes from immunoSEQ multiplex PCR, and its TCRdb copy is limited to in-frame clones, with some not included. The data show 54,000 or so clones, with 87% seen just once and nearly 1.5% held by the top ten. The sequenced sample was blood. The origin of the receptors is a boy younger than 18 who was a control in a study of pediatric ulcerative colitis.

The V call is TRBV4-1, the J call TRBJ2-1; TRBD2 matches 15 bases. V shed 3 bases, J shed 7 bases, and the junction held 10 bases outside the gene matches. The CDR3 loop spans 18 amino acids. CDR1 MGHRA and CDR2 YSYEKL come from the germline V gene. CDR3 residues: CASSHVDMGLAGGNEQFF. In DNA form, the CDR3 reads TGCGCCAGCAGCCATGTTGATATGGGACTAGCGGGAGGAAATGAGCAGTTCTTC.

The gene calls are TRBV9 and TRBJ2-1, with TRBD2 identical over 12 bases. Germline V gene lookup returns CDR1 SGDLS and CDR2 YYNGEE. V lost 3 bases to trimming and J lost 6 bases; unmatched junction nucleotides: 1. CDR3 length equals 14 residues. The CDR3 coding sequence is TGTGCCAGCAGCGCGACTAGCGGGAGCAATGAGCAGTTCTTC. Amino acid sequence: CASSATSGSNEQFF.

The chain recombines TRBV27 with TRBJ1-1; no reliable D call. Germline CDR1 reads MNHEY; CDR2 reads SMNVEV (reference sequence). The CDR3 extends over 15 amino acids. V lost 5 bases, J lost 8 bases, and 21 bases lay in between. The CDR3: CASSPSPGEALEAFF. The CDR3, as DNA: TGTGCCAGCAGTCCTTCCCCCGGGGAGGCTCTGGAAGCTTTCTTT.

This rearrangement joins TRBV6-5 to TRBJ2-5; a possible D gene is TRBD1 (6 bases). The CDR3 loop spans 12 amino acids. V was pared by 3 bases and J by 5 bases, with 7 bases between. From germline, CDR1 is MNHEY and CDR2 SVGAGI. The CDR3 sequence is CASSYDRETQYF. CDR3 sequence (DNA): TGTGCCAGCAGTTATGACAGGGAGACCCAGTACTTC.

In this sample, this clone turned up once. The V and J genes are TRBV7-2 and TRBJ2-7; no firm D call. Germline V gives CDR1 SGHTA, CDR2 FQGNSA. V dropped 2 bases and J dropped 2 bases, with 7 bases sitting between them. The CDR3 consists of 13 residues. In DNA form, the CDR3 reads TGTGCCAGCAGCTTACTAGGGACCTACGAGCAGTACTTC. This translates into CASSLLGTYEQYF.

V gene TRBV28 combines with J gene TRBJ1-5; D perhaps matches TRBD1 (6 bases). Between the trimmed V and J ends, which lost 6 bases and 0 bases, there was a span of 15 bases. Germline-derived CDR1 and CDR2 are MDHEN and SYDVKM. This CDR3 has 16 residues. The chain's CDR3 is CASSDRYRVSNQPQHF. CDR3 nucleotides: TGTGCCAGCAGCGATCGATACAGGGTTAGCAATCAGCCCCAGCATTTT.